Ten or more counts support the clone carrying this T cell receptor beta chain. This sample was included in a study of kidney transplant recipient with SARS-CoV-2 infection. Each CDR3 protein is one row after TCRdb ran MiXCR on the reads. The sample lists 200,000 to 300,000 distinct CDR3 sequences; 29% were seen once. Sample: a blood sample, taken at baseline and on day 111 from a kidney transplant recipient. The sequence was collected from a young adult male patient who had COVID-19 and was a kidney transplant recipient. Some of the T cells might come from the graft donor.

The DNA for the CDR3 is TGTGCCAGCAGTGAGCTGGGCACTGAAGCTTTCTTT. Amino acids: CASSELGTEAFF. The J gene is TRBJ1-1, the V gene TRBV2; D call uncertain. CDR1 SNHLY and CDR2 FYNNEI come from the germline V gene. V lost 3 bases and J lost 4, with 6 bases in between. This CDR3 spans 12 amino acids.